Sequencing of this T cell receptor (beta chain) was carried out in a study of blood T cells in healthy people across ages. Points from the study as a whole: Correlation between TCR beta diversity and naive T cell percentage was strong. Since the PBMCs were unsorted, naive and antigen-experienced cells could not be conclusively compared.

This CDR3 is 14 amino acids long. The V gene's germline CDR1 is SNHLY and CDR2 FYNNEI. V lost 4 bases, J lost 6 bases, and 8 bases stayed unmatched. Combining a sample-barcoded 5' primer with a J-beta primer mix, a second PCR ran for roughly 6 to 12 cycles. TCRdb re-called the 5' RACE reads with MiXCR, one entry per CDR3 protein. The table shows about 2 million distinct CDR3 sequences, with 40% to 55% occurring only once. For this clonotype: The antigen is not known.

The TCR sequence derives from a woman in her forties in good health. The rearrangement joins TRBV2 to TRBJ1-2, with 7 bases matching TRBD1. Sequences were obtained from blood. For the CDR3, the DNA is TGTGCCAGCAGTGCACAGAACAGGGGTCATGGCTACACCTTC. It specifies CASSAQNRGHGYTF.